Each of the 9 T cell receptor beta chains below was sequenced from the same sample in a study of vaccination and CD4 T cells after COVID-19. What these receptors recognize is not known. The Oncomine TCR Beta short-read assay was what sequenced the DNA obtained from cultured CD4+ T cells. TCRdb reanalysed the PCR reads using MiXCR and keeps one entry per CDR3 protein. The sample holds approximately 11,000 distinct CDR3 sequences, 64% seen once. Regarding treatment: roughly 11-day PBMC culture with coronavirus spike peptide pools or control peptides (ViraFEST assay). The sequencing input was CD4+ T cells from blood, cultured in vitro. The receptors come from a human donor who had recovered from COVID-19.

This chain connects TRBV20-1 to TRBJ1-6; 7 nucleotides match TRBD1. After removal of 5 bases from V and 9 bases from J, the junction contained 10 bases not matched to a gene. The CDR3 runs 14 residues. Germline assignment: CDR1 DFQATT and CDR2 SNEGSKA (reference sequence). The CDR3 is CSARKGADGSPLHF. In DNA form, the CDR3 reads TGCAGTGCTCGGAAGGGGGCGGATGGTTCACCCCTCCACTTT.

V gene TRBV19 combines with J gene TRBJ1-1; a possible D gene is TRBD1 (5 bases). The CDR3 loop spans 14 amino acids. Germline-derived CDR1 and CDR2 are LNHDA and SQIVND (reference sequence). The V end lost 5 bases, the J end lost 4 bases, and 14 bases lay between the germline ends. This chain's CDR3 is CASSLQRGGTEAFF. The CDR3 DNA sequence: TGTGCCAGTAGTCTCCAGCGGGGGGGCACTGAAGCTTTCTTT.

The rearrangement uses TRBV20-1 and TRBJ2-3, with D possibly matching TRBD2 (6 bases). The CDR3 loop spans 14 amino acids. Germline V lookup: CDR1 DFQATT, CDR2 SNEGSKA (reference sequence). Trimming shortened V by 1 base and J by 4 bases, and 12 bases separated the two germline ends. The CDR3 coding sequence is TGCAGTGCTAGAGGTGGCGGGATGGCAGATACGCAGTATTTT. Amino acid sequence: CSARGGGMADTQYF.

The chain carries TRBV6-5 and TRBJ2-7; 11 bases are a match to TRBD2. The CDR3 is 14 amino acids. Germline V gene lookup returns CDR1 MNHEY and CDR2 SVGAGI. The ends lost 4 bases at V and 5 bases at J; junction bases unmatched: 4. In DNA form, the CDR3 reads TGTGCCAGCAGTTGGACTAGCGGGCCCCACGAGCAGTACTTC. Translated, it gives CASSWTSGPHEQYF.

The DNA for the CDR3 is TGTGCCACAAAGGGGGCAGGGGGCGCCTACGAGCAGTACTTC. This translates into CATKGAGGAYEQYF. The gene calls are TRBV6-1 and TRBJ2-7, with TRBD1 matching 8 bases. Germline V gene data show CDR1 as MNHNS and CDR2 as SASEGT. The V segment lost 10 bases and the J segment 2 bases; nucleotides outside the gene matches: 10. The CDR3 contains 14 residues.

The chain couples TRBV7-8 to TRBJ1-1; 10 bases are shared with TRBD1. With V trimmed by 5 bases and J by 1 base, 7 bases remained unmatched. Germline-derived CDR1 and CDR2 are SGHVS and FQNEAQ. The CDR3 sequence is 16 residues long. CDR3 DNA sequence: TGTGCCAGCAGCCTCCGGGACAGGGGATCGAACACTGAAGCTTTCTTT. It encodes CASSLRDRGSNTEAFF.

The chain joins TRBV7-6 to TRBJ1-1, with a weak D call TRBD1 (6 bases). There are 14 residues in the CDR3. From germline, CDR1 is SGHVS and CDR2 FNYEAQ. Trimming removed 6 bases from V and 1 base from J, with 12 bases in between. The CDR3 here is CASSKQGRNTEAFF. CDR3 sequence (DNA): TGTGCCAGCAGTAAACAGGGACGGAACACTGAAGCTTTCTTT.

The gene calls are TRBV2 and TRBJ1-6; TRBD1 might be the D (5 bases). The ends were cut back, 8 bases at V and 7 bases at J, with 15 bases in the middle. The CDR3 is 14 amino acids. In germline, CDR1 is SNHLY, CDR2 FYNNEI. This CDR3 is CASQSGQGNSPLHF. The CDR3 DNA sequence: TGTGCCAGCCAAAGTGGCCAGGGCAATTCACCCCTCCACTTT.

This sequence joins TRBV7-2 and TRBJ1-2, with 10 positions matching TRBD1. This CDR3 region has 16 residues. Germline V gene data show CDR1 as SGHTA and CDR2 as FQGNSA. With V trimmed by 1 base and J by 4 bases, 6 bases remained unmatched. The CDR3 nucleotides read TGTGCCAGCAGCTTAGTAGCCGGGACAGGGGCCTATGGCTACACCTTC. Its protein is CASSLVAGTGAYGYTF.